Sequencing of this T cell receptor (beta chain) was carried out in a study of T-cell reconstitution after alpha-beta-depleted transplantation in children. Germline V gives CDR1 DFQATT, CDR2 SNEGSKA (reference sequence). The CDR3 spans 15 residues. Trimming removed 0 bases from V and 7 bases from J; junction bases left unmatched: 5. This clonotype was picked up a small number of times. A library of TCRbeta sequences, prepared with unique molecular identifiers, was generated. Via MiXCR, TCRdb re-called the PCR reads, giving one row per CDR3 protein. The sample holds approximately 490,000 distinct CDR3 sequences; around 13% are singletons and the top ten take more than 5.5%.

The sequences come from PBMCs from the stem cell graft donor, collected from the stem cell graft. The chain recombines TRBV20-1 with TRBJ2-3; 12 positions agree with TRBD2. The receptor was derived from a human donor who donated a stem cell graft to a child with combined immunodeficiency. Written as DNA, the CDR3 is TGCAGTGCTAGAGATCTCCTAGCGGGGGGGAATACGCAGTATTTT. This gives the protein CSARDLLAGGNTQYF.